The 14 T cell receptor beta chains in this list originate from one sample, sequenced in a study of T cell clonality in common variable immunodeficiency. Whole-study findings and limits: Reportedly, TCR beta sequences from common variable immunodeficiency showed fewer deletions and N-nucleotide insertions.

The data were produced by immunoSEQ multiplex PCR, yet TCRdb's version contains in-frame clones alone and is incomplete. The counts give 25,000 or so clones, none of them seen only once; 24% is held by the top ten. Their antigens are not known. What was sequenced was peripheral blood mononuclear cells. Every receptor here comes from a human donor with common variable immunodeficiency.

This clone was seen repeatedly, ten times or more. The read stops 3 residues short of the end of the CDR3; the missing end is completed from the germline J gene. Other nucleotide sequences in the sample specify the same CDR3. V gene TRBV19 combines with J gene TRBJ1-5; no clear D gene. Germline CDR1 is LNHDA and CDR2 is SQIVND (reference sequence). This CDR3 contains 15 residues. The V end was cut by 5 bases, the J end by 6 bases, with 17 bases between. The CDR3 bases that were read are TGTGCCAGTAGTGGCGCGCCCCATTGGGCTCAGCCC. This encodes CASSGAPHWAQP. In full, the CDR3 is CASSGAPHWAQPQHF.

This clone is classed as medium-sized (0.01 to 0.1%). The DNA ends 3 residues before the CDR3 does, and the rest of the CDR3 is filled in from the germline J gene. This chain connects TRBV30 to TRBJ2-1; TRBD1 agrees at 9 bases. CDR1 GTSNPN and CDR2 SVGIG come from the germline V gene (reference sequence). V shed 5 bases, J shed 5 bases, and the junction held 10 bases outside the gene matches. The CDR3 is made up of 15 amino acids. This CDR3 is CAWQPPGQGNNEQFF. CDR3 bases read: TGTGCCTGGCAGCCGCCGGGACAGGGAAACAATGAG. Filled out from reference TRBV30 and TRBJ2-1, the complete variable domain reads SQTIHQWPATLVQPVGSPLSLECTVEGTSNPNLYWYRQAAGRGLQLLFYSVGIGQISSEVPQNLSASRPQDRQFILSSKKLLLSDSGFYLCAWQPPGQGNNEQFFGPGTRLTVL.

Many counts were recorded for this clone. The CDR3 end falls 3 residues outside the read, so it is completed with the germline J gene. This sequence joins TRBV10-3 and TRBJ2-1, with 8 bases identical to TRBD1. Losses at the gene ends were 6 bases for V and 5 bases for J; bases not matched to a gene: 9. The CDR3 consists of 15 residues. Germline V gene sequence: CDR1 ENHRY, CDR2 SYGVKD. The CDR3 is CAISRRDRIDNEQFF. Partial CDR3 DNA: TGTGCCATCAGCCGCCGGGACAGGATCGACAATGAG.

This clone appeared many times. Read sequence stops 3 residues before the CDR3 end, and the germline J gene provides the missing end. The gene calls are TRBV30 and TRBJ1-1, with TRBD1 identical over 7 bases. CDR1 is GTSNPN, CDR2 SVGIG, per germline (reference sequence). J was trimmed by 5 bases and V by 0 bases; bases with no gene match: 0. The CDR3 consists of 12 residues. CDR3 DNA (partial): TGTGCCTGGAGTGTCAGGGGGACTGAA. It specifies CAWSVRGTE. The entire CDR3 protein is CAWSVRGTEAFF. Supplemented by reference TRBV30 and TRBJ1-1, the full variable domain reads SQTIHQWPATLVQPVGSPLSLECTVEGTSNPNLYWYRQAAGRGLQLLFYSVGIGQISSEVPQNLSASRPQDRQFILSSKKLLLSDSGFYLCAWSVRGTEAFFGQGTRLTVV.

This clone was found many times. The missing CDR3 end, 3 residues past where the read stops, is filled in from the germline J gene. This chain uses TRBV20-1 with TRBJ1-5; perhaps TRBD1 as D (5 bases). With 0 bases removed from V and 4 bases from J, the gap between germline ends came to 10 bases. Germline-derived CDR1 and CDR2 are DFQATT and SNEGSKA (reference sequence). This CDR3 comprises 14 residues. CDR3 bases read: TGCAGTGCTAGAGATCTTGGACAAAATCAGCCC. It yields the protein CSARDLGQNQP. The CDR3 in full is CSARDLGQNQPQHF.

This clone was seen a handful of times. The read terminates 3 residues before the CDR3 end, so the remaining end is supplied by the germline J gene. The rearrangement joins TRBV5-1 to TRBJ2-3; 11 bases fit TRBD2. V trimming: 4 bases; J trimming: 7 bases; junction bases outside the gene matches: 11. CDR1 is SGHRS, CDR2 YFSETQ, per germline. This CDR3 region has 16 residues. CDR3 amino acids: CASSPHSGGAANTQYF. The sequenced part of the CDR3 DNA is TGCGCCAGCAGCCCCCATAGCGGGGGGGCCGCAAATACG.

This clone appeared many times. The read ends 3 residues shy of where the CDR3 ends; the end is completed using the germline J gene. V is TRBV2 and J is TRBJ1-1, with 7 bases lining up with TRBD1. The V gene end was trimmed by 1 base and the J gene end by 1 base; junction bases not matched to a gene: 12. The CDR3 loop spans 18 amino acids. The germline gives CDR1 SNHLY, CDR2 FYNNEI. The DNA read from the CDR3 is TGTGCCAGCAGTGAAGGGAGACAGGGTAAGGGGGCGAACACTGAA. Translating it yields CASSEGRQGKGANTE. The full CDR3 protein reads CASSEGRQGKGANTEAFF.

This clone was detected many times. Read coverage stops 3 residues before the CDR3 terminus; the germline J gene supplies the remainder. The rearrangement uses TRBV28 and TRBJ1-5; TRBD1 matches 8 bases. CDR1 MDHEN and CDR2 SYDVKM come from the germline V gene. The CDR3 sequence is 15 residues long. V lost 6 bases, J lost 0 bases, and 4 bases stayed unmatched. CDR3 sequence: CASSPTGVSNQPQHF. The DNA read from the CDR3 is TGTGCCAGCAGCCCGACAGGGGTTAGCAATCAGCCC. The full variable domain, completed using reference TRBV28 and TRBJ1-5, is DVKVTQSSRYLVKRTGEKVFLECVQDMDHENMFWYRQDPGLGLRLIYFSYDVKMKEKGDIPEGYSVSREKKERFSLILESASTNQTSMYLCASSPTGVSNQPQHFGDGTRLSIL.

This clone was recorded many times. The read terminates 3 residues before the CDR3 end, so the remaining end is supplied by the germline J gene. This chain connects TRBV20-1 to TRBJ2-6; TRBD1 aligns across 7 bases. Germline trimming cut 0 bases from V and 2 bases from J; bases unmatched to any gene: 13. CDR3 size: 19 residues. Germline V CDR1 and CDR2: DFQATT, SNEGSKA (reference sequence). The chain's CDR3 is CSARDPEGRGMPGANVLTF. The sequenced part of the CDR3 DNA is TGCAGTGCTAGAGATCCTGAGGGCAGGGGGATGCCTGGGGCCAACGTC.

In its sample, this clone was seen a few times. The read comes to an end 3 residues before the CDR3 does, leaving the germline J gene to fill in the end. The chain carries TRBV19 and TRBJ2-1; tentatively, D is TRBD1 (5 bases). Trimming pared 3 bases from V and 3 bases from J, leaving 9 bases between. The CDR3 covers 14 residues. Germline V gives CDR1 LNHDA, CDR2 SQIVND (reference sequence). The sequenced part of the CDR3 DNA is TGTGCCAGTAGTATGGGGCAGAGCTACAATGAG. It codes for CASSMGQSYNE. The whole CDR3 protein reads CASSMGQSYNEQFF.

Remarks on this clone: The read terminates 3 residues ahead of where the CDR3 ends, so the germline J gene completes it. Additional DNA sequences in this sample encode the identical CDR3. The V gene is TRBV7-2, the J gene TRBJ2-5, with 8 bases fitting TRBD1. Losses at the gene ends were 2 bases for V and 5 bases for J; bases not matched to a gene: 4. CDR3 length: 14 amino acids. Looked up from germline, CDR1 is SGHTA and CDR2 is FQGNSA. CDR3 region: CASSLMTGAETQYF. CDR3 DNA (partial): TGTGCCAGCAGCTTAATGACAGGGGCTGAGACC.

This clone showed up many times. With the read ending 3 residues before the CDR3 end, the germline J gene is used to fill in that end. The chain employs TRBV7-8 and TRBJ2-3; perhaps TRBD1 as D (5 bases). V was trimmed by 5 bases and J by 2 bases, leaving 14 bases between them. CDR3 length: 15 residues. Germline V CDR1 and CDR2: SGHVS, FQNEAQ. Partial CDR3 DNA: TGTGCCAGCAGCCAACACCAGGGCCCCACAGATACG. This codes for CASSQHQGPTDT. From start to end, the CDR3 is CASSQHQGPTDTQYF.

The sample holds many counts of this clone. The CDR3 end falls 3 residues outside the read, so it is completed with the germline J gene. The rearrangement joins TRBV20-1 to TRBJ2-1; TRBD1 might be the D (6 bases). Trimming removed 3 bases from V and 6 bases from J, with 21 bases in between. Per the germline V gene, CDR1 is DFQATT and CDR2 is SNEGSKA (reference sequence). CDR3 length equals 16 residues. CDR3 amino acids: CSASLSGALKSNEQFF. Incomplete CDR3 DNA: TGCAGTGCTAGCCTTTCAGGGGCTTTGAAATCCAATGAG.

With regard to this clone: The sequenced fragment ends 3 residues before the CDR3 boundary, so the rest is inferred from the germline J gene. The chain recombines TRBV2 with TRBJ2-1, with a weak D call TRBD2 (6 bases). CDR3 length equals 15 residues. Deletions cut 2 bases from V and 3 bases from J, with 11 bases between. Germline CDR1 is SNHLY and CDR2 is FYNNEI. The CDR3 loop reads CASSENAGLYNEQFF. The CDR3 DNA, read in part, is TGTGCCAGCAGTGAAAATGCGGGGCTCTACAATGAG.